Shown below are 5 T cell receptor beta chains from a single sample sequenced in a study of early T cells in non-severe SARS-CoV-2 infection. One entry per CDR3 protein results from TCRdb running MiXCR on the 5' RACE reads. The sample shows over 25,000 distinct CDR3 sequences, about 5% of them seen only once. Sequencing was done on a sample of whole blood. These receptors all come from an adult who was a healthcare worker with PCR-confirmed SARS-CoV-2 infection or an uninfected control (not recorded which).

The CDR3 loop is CASSLLASGSSYNEQFF. In nucleotides, the CDR3 is TGCGCCAGCAGCTTGTTAGCTAGCGGGAGCTCCTACAATGAGCAGTTCTTC. The rearrangement uses TRBV5-1 and TRBJ2-1; TRBD2 matches 10 bases. CDR3 size: 17 residues. After removal of 1 base from V and 0 bases from J, the junction contained 4 bases not matched to a gene. Germline V lookup: CDR1 SGHRS, CDR2 YFSETQ.

There are many counts of this clonotype. Here the CDR3 reads CASTVVGLHTDTQYF. CDR3 DNA: TGCGCCAGCACCGTCGTGGGGCTACACACAGATACGCAGTATTTT. V and J are TRBV5-1 and TRBJ2-3; possibly TRBD1 for D (5 bases). Trimming removed 6 bases at V and 2 bases at J, with 16 bases between. This CDR3 region has 15 residues. Germline CDR1 reads SGHRS; CDR2 reads YFSETQ.

This clonotype was seen more than once but under ten times. V usage is TRBV7-2 and J usage is TRBJ2-1, with D possibly called TRBD1 or TRBD2 (5 bases each). Germline CDR1 reads SGHTA; CDR2 reads FQGNSA. This CDR3 has 15 amino acids. V shed 5 bases and J shed 5 bases, with 16 bases lying between them. CDR3 region: CASSPPGTANNEQFF. Written as DNA, the CDR3 is TGTGCCAGCAGCCCCCCCGGGACGGCCAACAATGAGCAGTTCTTC.

This clonotype was counted only a few times. This chain uses TRBV5-1 with TRBJ2-3; 15 positions match TRBD2. Germline lookup yields CDR1 SGHRS and CDR2 YFSETQ. The trim removed 6 bases at V and 0 bases at J, leaving 5 bases unmatched. The CDR3 contains 17 residues. DNA for the CDR3: TGCGCCAGCAACCCCGGGACTAGCGGGGGGAGCACAGATACGCAGTATTTT. Protein: CASNPGTSGGSTDTQYF. The full variable domain, its missing parts supplied by reference TRBV5-1 and TRBJ2-3, is KAGVTQTPRYLIKTRGQQVTLSCSPISGHRSVSWYQQTPGQGLQFLFEYFSETQRNKGNFPGRFSGRQFSNSRSEMNVSTLELGDSALYLCASNPGTSGGSTDTQYFGPGTRLTVL.

This clonotype was counted at least ten times. The CDR3 loop reads CASSYEEISYEQYF. CDR3 DNA sequence: TGTGCCAGCAGTTATGAGGAAATCTCCTACGAGCAGTACTTC. This chain uses TRBV6-2 or TRBV6-3 with TRBJ2-7, with D unclear. Germline CDR1 reads MNHEY; CDR2 reads SVGEGT. The CDR3 contains 14 residues. V was trimmed by 3 bases and J by 0 bases, leaving 9 bases between them.